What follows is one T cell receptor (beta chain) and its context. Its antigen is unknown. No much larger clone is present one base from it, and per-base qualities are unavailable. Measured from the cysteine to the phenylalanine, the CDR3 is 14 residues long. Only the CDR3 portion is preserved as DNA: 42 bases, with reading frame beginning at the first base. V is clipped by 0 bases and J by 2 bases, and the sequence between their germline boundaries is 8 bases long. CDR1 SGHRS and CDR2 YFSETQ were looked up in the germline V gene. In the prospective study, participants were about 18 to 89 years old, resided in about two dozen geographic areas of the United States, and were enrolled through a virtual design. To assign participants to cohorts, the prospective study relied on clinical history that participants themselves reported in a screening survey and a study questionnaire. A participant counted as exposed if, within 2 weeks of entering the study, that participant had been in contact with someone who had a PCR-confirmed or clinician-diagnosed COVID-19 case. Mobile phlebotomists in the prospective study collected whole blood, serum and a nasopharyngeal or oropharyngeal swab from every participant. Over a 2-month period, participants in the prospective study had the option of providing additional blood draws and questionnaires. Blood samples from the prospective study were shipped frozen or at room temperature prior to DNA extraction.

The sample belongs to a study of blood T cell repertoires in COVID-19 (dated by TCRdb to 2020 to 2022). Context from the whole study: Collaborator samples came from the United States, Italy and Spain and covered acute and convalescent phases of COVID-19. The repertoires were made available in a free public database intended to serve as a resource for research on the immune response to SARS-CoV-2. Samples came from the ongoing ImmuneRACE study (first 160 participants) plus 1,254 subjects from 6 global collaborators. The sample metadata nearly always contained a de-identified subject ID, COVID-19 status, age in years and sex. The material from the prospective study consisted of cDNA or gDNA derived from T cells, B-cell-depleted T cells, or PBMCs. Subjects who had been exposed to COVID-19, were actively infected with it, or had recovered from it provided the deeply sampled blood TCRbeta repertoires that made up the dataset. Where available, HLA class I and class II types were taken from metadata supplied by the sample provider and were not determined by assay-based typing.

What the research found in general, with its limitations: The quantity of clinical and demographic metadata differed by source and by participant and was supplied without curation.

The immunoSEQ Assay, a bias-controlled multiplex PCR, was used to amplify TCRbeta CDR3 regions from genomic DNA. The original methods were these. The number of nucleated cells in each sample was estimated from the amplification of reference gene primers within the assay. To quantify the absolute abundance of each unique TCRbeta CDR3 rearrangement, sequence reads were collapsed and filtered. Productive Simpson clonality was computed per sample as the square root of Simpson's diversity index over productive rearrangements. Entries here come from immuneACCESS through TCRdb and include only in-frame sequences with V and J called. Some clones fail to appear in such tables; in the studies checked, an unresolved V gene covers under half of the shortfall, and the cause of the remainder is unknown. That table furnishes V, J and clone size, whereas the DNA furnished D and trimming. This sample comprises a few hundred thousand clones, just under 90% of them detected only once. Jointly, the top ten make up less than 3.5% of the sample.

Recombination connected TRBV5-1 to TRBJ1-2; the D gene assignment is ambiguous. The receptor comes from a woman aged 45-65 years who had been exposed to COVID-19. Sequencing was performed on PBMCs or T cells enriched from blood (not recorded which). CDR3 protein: CASSLDQANYGYTF. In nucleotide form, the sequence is TGCGCCAGCAGCTTGGACCAGGCCAACTATGGCTACACCTTC.